These 26 T cell receptor beta chains share one sample of origin, sequenced in a study of blood T cell repertoires in COVID-19. Sequenced by immunoSEQ multiplex PCR; TCRdb stores in-frame clones only, minus some. Seen here are 120,000 or so clones, around 87% observed once, and the top ten hold around 3.6%. Material: peripheral blood. The receptor set was obtained from a woman aged 55-70 years with acute or convalescent COVID-19.

V is TRBV5-1 and J is TRBJ1-1; D is perhaps TRBD1 (6 bases). V dropped 4 bases and J dropped 2 bases, with 12 bases sitting between them. From germline, CDR1 is SGHRS and CDR2 YFSETQ. The length of the CDR3 is 14 residues. CDR3 DNA sequence: TGCGCCAGCAGCGGAACAGGGTCCAACACTGAAGCTTTCTTT. Protein: CASSGTGSNTEAFF.

The chain combines TRBV7-9 with TRBJ2-4; 7 positions agree with TRBD1. The CDR3 is 15 residues long. V shed 3 bases, J shed 7 bases, and the junction held 9 bases outside the gene matches. Germline CDR1 reads SEHNR; CDR2 reads FQNEAQ (reference sequence). The CDR3 sequence: CASSLTGLQRNIQYF. The CDR3 DNA sequence: TGTGCCAGCAGCTTGACAGGGTTACAACGGAACATTCAGTACTTC.

V usage is TRBV5-1 and J usage is TRBJ2-5; TRBD2 matches at 7 bases. V lost 2 bases to trimming and J lost 4 bases; unmatched junction nucleotides: 8. The CDR3 runs 15 residues. Germline V lookup: CDR1 SGHRS, CDR2 YFSETQ. CDR3 protein: CASSLAPGEGETQYF. The CDR3 bases are TGCGCCAGCAGCTTAGCCCCGGGGGAGGGAGAGACCCAGTACTTC.

The J gene is TRBJ2-1, the V gene TRBV24-1, with D tentatively TRBD2 (5 bases). V shed 0 bases and J shed 10 bases, with 6 bases lying between them. CDR3 length: 12 amino acids. Germline lookup yields CDR1 KGHDR and CDR2 SFDVKD. DNA for the CDR3: TGTGCCACCAGTGATTTGCCGGGAGAGCAGTTCTTC. It encodes CATSDLPGEQFF.

The chain employs TRBV6-5 and TRBJ2-5; maybe TRBD1 (6 bases). This CDR3 is built from 14 residues. The germline V and J ends were trimmed by 10 bases and 9 bases, with 24 bases remaining between them. The germline V gene has CDR1 MNHEY and CDR2 SVGAGI. The CDR3 region is CATTFGQPVIAQYF. DNA for the CDR3: TGTGCCACCACGTTCGGACAGCCGGTAATCGCCCAGTACTTC.

V gene TRBV5-1 combines with J gene TRBJ1-2; D may be TRBD1 (6 bases). V dropped 4 bases and J dropped 8 bases, with 21 bases sitting between them. The CDR3 is 15 amino acids. Germline-derived CDR1 and CDR2 are SGHRS and YFSETQ. The CDR3 region is CASSEQGRSEGGYTF. The CDR3 DNA is TGCGCCAGCAGCGAACAGGGTAGAAGTGAAGGAGGCTACACCTTC. Based on the CDR3 plus reference TRBV5-1 and TRBJ1-2, the full variable domain is KAGVTQTPRYLIKTRGQQVTLSCSPISGHRSVSWYQQTPGQGLQFLFEYFSETQRNKGNFPGRFSGRQFSNSRSEMNVSTLELGDSALYLCASSEQGRSEGGYTFGSGTRLTVV.

This chain joins TRBV27 and TRBJ1-1, with TRBD1 matching over 8 bases. Germline V gives CDR1 MNHEY, CDR2 SMNVEV (reference sequence). The V gene end was trimmed by 5 bases and the J gene end by 11 bases; junction bases not matched to a gene: 22. This CDR3 region has 17 residues. CDR3 in DNA: TGTGCCAGCAGTCCGCAGGGGGCCACCAACAAAAAAACTCCGGCTTTCTTT. Its translation is CASSPQGATNKKTPAFF.

This clone was detected only once. The chain couples TRBV19 to TRBJ2-3; the D is unclear. V lost 3 bases to trimming and J lost 2 bases, with 9 bases between them. The germline CDR1 and CDR2 sequences are LNHDA and SQIVND (reference sequence). The CDR3 is 14 residues long. The CDR3 coding sequence is TGTGCCAGTAGTATCGGCGGTTTCACAGATACGCAGTATTTT. Translation: CASSIGGFTDTQYF.

The CDR3, as DNA: TGCAGCGTTGAACTAGCGGGACGAGAGACCCAGTACTTC. Translating it yields CSVELAGRETQYF. The chain carries TRBV29-1 and TRBJ2-5, with TRBD2 matching 9 bases. In germline, CDR1 is SQVTM, CDR2 ANQGSEA. With 2 bases clipped from V and 4 bases from J, the junction kept 2 bases outside the gene matches. This CDR3 comprises 13 residues.

As for this clone: The same CDR3 can be traced to other DNA sequences in this sample. The chain employs TRBV5-1 and TRBJ2-3; 8 bases match TRBD2. Germline values: CDR1 SGHRS, CDR2 YFSETQ. This CDR3 spans 14 amino acids. V lost 5 bases to trimming and J lost 0 bases; unmatched junction nucleotides: 2. CDR3 coding DNA: TGCGCCAGCAGTCTAGCGGGTAGCACAGATACGCAGTATTTT. Protein sequence: CASSLAGSTDTQYF.

The J gene is TRBJ1-6, the V gene TRBV28, with 10 bases matching TRBD1. This CDR3 has 15 amino acids. In germline, CDR1 is MDHEN, CDR2 SYDVKM. Trimming cost V 4 bases and J 11 bases; bases outside gene matches: 8. CDR3 in DNA: TGTGCCAGCAGTTCCCCCGGGACAGGGGTTGCACCCCTCCACTTT. Translating gives CASSSPGTGVAPLHF.

At least ten counts were recorded for this clone. J is TRBJ2-1 and V is TRBV12-3 or TRBV12-4; D unclear. This CDR3 spans 13 amino acids. The V and J ends lost 5 bases and 5 bases respectively, with 10 bases between them. CDR3 protein: CASSPGPNNEQFF. DNA of the CDR3: TGTGCCAGCAGTCCTGGTCCTAACAATGAGCAGTTCTTC.

The chain couples TRBV19 to TRBJ2-1, with TRBD2 identical over 8 bases. The CDR3 spans 16 residues. Losses at the gene ends were 3 bases for V and 3 bases for J; bases not matched to a gene: 7. Germline values: CDR1 LNHDA, CDR2 SQIVND (reference sequence). The CDR3 nucleotides read TGTGCCAGTAGTATTGGCAGCGGGAGTATCTACAATGAGCAGTTCTTC. Translated, it gives CASSIGSGSIYNEQFF. Complete variable domain (other parts from reference TRBV19 and TRBJ2-1): DGGITQSPKYLFRKEGQNVTLSCEQNLNHDAMYWYRQDPGQGLRLIYYSQIVNDFQKGDIAEGYSVSREKKESFPLTVTSAQKNPTAFYLCASSIGSGSIYNEQFFGPGTRLTVL.

The chain joins TRBV11-2 to TRBJ1-6; 7 nucleotides match TRBD1. The germline CDR1 and CDR2 sequences are SGHAT and FQNNGV. Losses at the gene ends were 8 bases for V and 7 bases for J; bases not matched to a gene: 8. This CDR3 region has 14 residues. In DNA form, the CDR3 reads TGTGCCAGCCCCCAGACAGGGATCAATTCACCCCTCCACTTT. Translated: CASPQTGINSPLHF.

Regarding this clone: The same CDR3 can be traced to other DNA sequences in this sample. V is TRBV29-1 and J is TRBJ1-5; maybe TRBD1 (6 bases). The CDR3 is 13 residues long. Germline V lookup: CDR1 SQVTM, CDR2 ANQGSEA. V lost 4 bases and J lost 2, with 9 bases in between. DNA of the CDR3: TGCAGCGTTGGGGGGGGCGGCAATCAGCCCCAGCATTTT. Protein sequence: CSVGGGGNQPQHF.

This rearrangement joins TRBV12-1 to TRBJ1-5. TRBV12-1 is designated a pseudogene. The CDR3 is 19 amino acids. CDR3 amino acids: CASSFLRGDSDYSNQPQHF. In DNA, the CDR3 is TGTGCCAGCAGCTTTCTCCGGGGGGATTCCGATTATAGCAATCAGCCCCAGCATTTT.

The J gene is TRBJ1-1, the V gene TRBV2; possible D gene TRBD1, 6 bases. V was clipped by 8 bases and J by 4 bases, with 17 bases between them. This CDR3 region has 14 residues. The germline V gene has CDR1 SNHLY and CDR2 FYNNEI. This CDR3 is CASLYRVRGTEAFF. CDR3 DNA: TGTGCCAGCTTATACAGGGTGAGGGGCACTGAAGCTTTCTTT.

This clone was counted at least ten times. This chain links TRBV27 with TRBJ1-5; a weak D match, TRBD1 (5 bases). The CDR3 extends over 15 amino acids. Between the trimmed V and J ends, which lost 2 bases and 0 bases, there was a span of 8 bases. Germline-derived CDR1 and CDR2 are MNHEY and SMNVEV (reference sequence). The CDR3 here is CASSLAGGSNQPQHF. CDR3 DNA sequence: TGTGCCAGCAGTTTAGCCGGGGGTAGCAATCAGCCCCAGCATTTT.

The chain joins TRBV6-5 to TRBJ1-1; no clear D. Germline V gene lookup returns CDR1 MNHEY and CDR2 SVGAGI. The CDR3 consists of 14 residues. V gave up 7 bases and J gave up 3 bases, with 15 bases separating them. The CDR3 region has the DNA TGTGCCAGCACCCTCTTGGGGAGGGACACTGAAGCTTTCTTT. Residues: CASTLLGRDTEAFF.

The chain carries TRBV18 and TRBJ2-5; 7 bases are a match to TRBD2. This CDR3 has 16 residues. The germline V gene has CDR1 KGHSH and CDR2 LQKENI. V trimming: 0 bases; J trimming: 2 bases; junction bases outside the gene matches: 6. The chain's CDR3 is CASSPPLAVSQETQYF. The CDR3 DNA is TGTGCCAGCTCACCACCGCTAGCGGTTAGTCAAGAGACCCAGTACTTC.

This chain links TRBV25-1 with TRBJ2-7; 10 bases fit TRBD1. The germline CDR1 and CDR2 sequences are MGHDK and SYGVNS. The junction had 4 bases not matched to a gene; V was cut back by 10 bases and J by 1 base. The CDR3 consists of 13 residues. The CDR3 here is CATRTGGSYEQYF. The CDR3 nucleotides read TGTGCCACTAGGACAGGGGGTTCCTACGAGCAGTACTTC.

The V gene is TRBV30, the J gene TRBJ1-2; D may be TRBD1 (6 bases). The V gene lost 1 base and the J gene lost 7 bases, with 16 bases spanning the gap. Germline-derived CDR1 and CDR2 are GTSNPN and SVGIG (reference sequence). CDR3 length: 14 amino acids. CDR3 DNA: TGTGCCTGGAGTGGGGCGGGGGCCGGGAGTGGCTACACCTTC. This encodes CAWSGAGAGSGYTF. The full variable domain, rest sourced from reference TRBV30 and TRBJ1-2, is SQTIHQWPATLVQPVGSPLSLECTVEGTSNPNLYWYRQAAGRGLQLLFYSVGIGQISSEVPQNLSASRPQDRQFILSSKKLLLSDSGFYLCAWSGAGAGSGYTFGSGTRLTVV.

This clone was found a few times. The chain uses TRBV5-1 and TRBJ2-3; D is perhaps TRBD1 (7 bases). This CDR3 is 16 amino acids long. The V end lost 1 base, the J end lost 5 bases, and 17 bases lay between the germline ends. Germline V CDR1 and CDR2: SGHRS, YFSETQ. Here the CDR3 reads CASSLYGRGAKDTQYF. CDR3 nucleotides: TGCGCCAGCAGCTTGTATGGCAGGGGGGCTAAAGATACGCAGTATTTT.

The chain joins TRBV6-5 to TRBJ1-2, with 9 bases identical to TRBD1. Germline V lookup: CDR1 MNHEY, CDR2 SVGAGI. This CDR3 spans 14 amino acids. J lost 6 bases, V lost 2 bases, and 4 bases had no gene match. The CDR3 sequence is CASSYGDRENGYTF. CDR3 DNA: TGTGCCAGCAGTTACGGGGACAGGGAGAATGGCTACACCTTC.

V usage is TRBV12-3 or TRBV12-4 and J usage is TRBJ1-1, with a tentative D call TRBD1 (6 bases). Trimming removed 5 bases from V and 6 bases from J, with 10 bases in between. This CDR3 has 12 amino acids. In nucleotides, the CDR3 is TGTGCCAGCAGTGGACAGTCCCCTGAAGCTTTCTTT. Translating gives CASSGQSPEAFF.

CDR3 bases: TGTGCCAGTAGGAAACAGGGTGGAGGAGAGACCCAGTACTTC. Translated: CASRKQGGGETQYF. The chain employs TRBV19 and TRBJ2-5; possible D gene TRBD1, 6 bases. V was cut by 6 bases and J by 4 bases, with 15 bases left in between. The CDR3 sequence is 14 residues long. Germline V CDR1 and CDR2: LNHDA, SQIVND (reference sequence).